This T cell receptor beta chain was recovered during a study of early T cells in non-severe SARS-CoV-2 infection listed by TCRdb under 2021. Regarding the research as a whole: Because TCR sequencing relied on bulk RNA taken from unsorted whole blood, pairing of alpha and beta chains was not possible. The study at large found these results: VDJdb matching was skewed toward anti-spike CD8 responses and likely underestimated virus-specific expansions by missing private and CD4 specificities.

A case-control design nested within a healthcare worker cohort in London, UK, was used, with weekly nasopharyngeal swab PCR tests and blood sampling performed. Healthcare workers were recruited during the week of the UK lockdown, between 23 and 31 March 2020, and followed weekly for up to roughly 16 weeks. The cysteine opens and the phenylalanine closes a CDR3 of 13 amino acids. The read is trimmed to its CDR3 DNA, 39 bases read in frame from base 1. Relative to germline, V is 1 base shorter and J is 3 bases shorter, with 6 bases between their ends. CDR1 and CDR2 were assigned from the germline V gene as KGHSH and LQKENI. The library was built by means of 5' RACE. Sequenced on a NextSeq 500. To correct for sequencing error and PCR bias, the TCR library protocol tagged individual cDNA molecules with unique molecular identifiers. Both TCR alpha and beta chains were sequenced, and tight co-correlation was observed between alpha and beta sequence abundances in each sample. Per the source publication's procedure: Decombinator V4 was used to perform V gene, J gene and CDR3 annotation of TCR sequences. Expanded TCRs were defined as changing significantly between any two time points under a Poisson model with p below 0.0001. Abundances of TCRs were expressed as counts per million after normalisation to the total number of TCRs sequenced in each sample. TRAV1-2 paired with TRAJ12, TRAJ20 or TRAJ33 defined MAIT TCRs, while TRAV10 paired with TRAJ18 defined iNKT TCRs. VDJdb, accessed 1 November 2021, was searched for CMV, EBV and SARS-CoV-2 annotated TCRs, with TCRs annotated for multiple antigens excluded. TCRdb reworked the public reads: Q25 trimming with fastp, MiXCR clone assembly, productive beta chains retained. All rows with the same CDR3 protein become a single entry with the most common DNA and genes. TCRdb, not the authors, supplied the V and J calls. This sample has 25,000 to 35,000 distinct CDR3 sequences in its table, and about 4.6% of those were observed once. The ten largest clones represent 4.5% to 7% of the sample.

This clonotype was observed many times. The antigen it recognizes is unknown. Base qualities were left out, and no much larger clone turns up one base away. The chain links TRBV18 with TRBJ1-1; the D gene is possibly TRBD1, with 5 bases matching. Sequences were derived from whole blood, sampled at baseline. This clonotype was sampled from an adult who was a healthcare worker with PCR-confirmed SARS-CoV-2 infection or an uninfected control (not recorded which). The nucleotides read TGTGCCAGCTCACCACGGGGGTACACTGAAGCTTTCTTT. Protein translation: CASSPRGYTEAFF.